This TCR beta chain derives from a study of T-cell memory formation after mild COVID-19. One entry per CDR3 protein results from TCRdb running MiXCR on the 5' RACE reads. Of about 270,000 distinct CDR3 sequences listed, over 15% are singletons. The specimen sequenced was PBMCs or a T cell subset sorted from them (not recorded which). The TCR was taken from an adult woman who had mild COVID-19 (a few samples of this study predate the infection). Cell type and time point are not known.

This chain's CDR3 is CASRYLGLADQETQYF. The CDR3 bases are TGTGCCAGCAGATACCTGGGACTAGCGGACCAAGAGACCCAGTACTTC. The rearrangement links TRBV6-2 or TRBV6-3 to TRBJ2-5; 11 bases are shared with TRBD2. This CDR3 spans 16 amino acids. Trimming cost V 6 bases and J 0 bases; bases outside gene matches: 6. Looked up from germline, CDR1 is MNHEY and CDR2 is SVGEGT.